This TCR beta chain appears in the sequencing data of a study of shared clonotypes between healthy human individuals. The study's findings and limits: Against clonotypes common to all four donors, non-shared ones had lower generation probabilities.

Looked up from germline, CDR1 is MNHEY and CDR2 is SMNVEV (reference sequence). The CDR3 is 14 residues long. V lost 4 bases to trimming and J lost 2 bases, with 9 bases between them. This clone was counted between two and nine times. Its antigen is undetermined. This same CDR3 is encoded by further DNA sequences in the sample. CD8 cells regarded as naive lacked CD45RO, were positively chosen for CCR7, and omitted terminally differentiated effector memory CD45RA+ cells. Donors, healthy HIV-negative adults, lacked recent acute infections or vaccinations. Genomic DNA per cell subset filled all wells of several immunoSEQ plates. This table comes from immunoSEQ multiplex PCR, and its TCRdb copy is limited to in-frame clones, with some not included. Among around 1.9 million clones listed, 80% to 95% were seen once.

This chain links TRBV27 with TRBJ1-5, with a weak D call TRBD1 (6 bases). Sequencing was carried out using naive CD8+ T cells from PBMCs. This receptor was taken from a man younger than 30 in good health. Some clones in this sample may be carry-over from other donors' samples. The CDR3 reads CASSSRQGNQPQHF. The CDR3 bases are TGTGCCAGCAGTTCCCGACAGGGCAATCAGCCCCAGCATTTT.